The clone carrying this T cell receptor (beta chain) was seen at least ten times. Its antigen is currently unknown. This sample stems from a study of response to subunit inactivated influenza vaccine. Germline V gene sequence: CDR1 SEHNR, CDR2 FQNEAQ (reference sequence). The CDR3 covers 14 residues. V lost 3 bases to trimming and J lost 5 bases, with 10 bases between them. TCRdb passed the RT-PCR reads through MiXCR, listing each CDR3 protein once. The repertoire holds 610,000 or so distinct CDR3 sequences, with 13% to 15% as singletons. General observations from the study: The authors proposed limited new T cell recruitment per seasonal influenza vaccination.

This sample comprised PBMCs from blood, obtained 12 days after vaccination. The gene calls are TRBV7-9 and TRBJ2-2; D is unresolved. This receptor was identified in a man aged 50 to 60 who received an inactivated influenza vaccine. CDR3 in DNA: TGTGCCAGCAGCTTCCTCATTCGGACCGGGGAGCTGTTTTTT. Residues: CASSFLIRTGELFF.